The sequence of this TCR beta chain was determined in a study of cytomegalovirus exposure and HLA in healthy donors. Study-level points and caveats: In a later analysis, the majority of CMV-associated beta chains seemingly showed HLA restriction. An observed cluster of highly shared sequence variants was recorded as a likely sequencing artifact. Exclusion as indistinguishable affected some V segments, including TRBV6-2 and TRBV6-3.

V lost 2 bases and J 6 bases, leaving 12 bases between the germline ends. The CDR3 covers 14 residues. The germline CDR1 and CDR2 sequences are WNHNN and SYGVQD (reference sequence). Healthy bone marrow donors formed the donor group. Use of 60 Vbeta and 13 Jbeta primers characterized the PCR. Profiling relied on immunoSEQ multiplex PCR, and the TCRdb table lists in-frame clones only, not all of them. The sample lists roughly 120,000 clones, 9% to 10% occurring once. This clone was counted between two and nine times. Its target is not known. This chain connects TRBV10-1 to TRBJ2-3; D is possibly TRBD2 (7 bases). This TCR was sampled from a young man in good health and CMV-seronegative. The sequenced sample consisted of PBMCs. CDR3 sequence (DNA): TGCGCCAGCAGTGAGGGGGGGGCCGGGGATACGCAGTATTTT. Translating gives CASSEGGAGDTQYF.